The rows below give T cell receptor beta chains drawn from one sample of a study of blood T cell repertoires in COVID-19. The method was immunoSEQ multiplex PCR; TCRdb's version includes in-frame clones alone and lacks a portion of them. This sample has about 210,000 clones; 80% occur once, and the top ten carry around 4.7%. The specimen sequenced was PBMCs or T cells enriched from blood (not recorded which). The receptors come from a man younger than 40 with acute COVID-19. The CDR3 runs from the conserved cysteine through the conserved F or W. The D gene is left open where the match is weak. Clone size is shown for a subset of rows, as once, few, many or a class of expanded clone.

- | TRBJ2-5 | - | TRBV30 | TGTGCCTGGAGTGTACTTACTAGCAGTCCTAAGGAGACCCAGTACTTC | CAWSVLTSSPKETQYF
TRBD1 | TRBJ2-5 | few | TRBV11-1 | TGTGCCAGCAGCTACCGGACAGGGGCAGGGGCAGAGACCCAGTACTTC | CASSYRTGAGAETQYF
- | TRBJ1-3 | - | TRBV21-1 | TGTGCCAGTTTAAGGGGGCGATCTGGAAACACCATATATTTT | CASLRGRSGNTIYF
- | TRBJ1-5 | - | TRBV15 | TGTGCCACCAGCAGAGGTGGGGGCTTACAGCCCCAGCATTTT | CATSRGGGLQPQHF
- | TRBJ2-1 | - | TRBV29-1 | TGCAGCGTCCCCTCTTTTACCAGGGATGAGCAGTTCTTC | CSVPSFTRDEQFF
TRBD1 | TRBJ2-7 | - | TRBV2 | TGTGCCAGCAGTTCGGACAGGAGTGTCAACGAGCAGTACTTC | CASSSDRSVNEQYF
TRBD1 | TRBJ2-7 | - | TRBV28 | TGTGCCAGCAGCAGTTATAGAGGGACAGGCTACGAGCAGTACTTC | CASSSYRGTGYEQYF
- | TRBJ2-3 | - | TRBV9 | TGTGCCAGCAGCGTAGGGACTCCCCCTTATACGCAGTATTTT | CASSVGTPPYTQYF
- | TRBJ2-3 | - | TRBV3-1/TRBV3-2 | TGTGCCAGCAGCCCCGGGGATACGCAGTATTTT | CASSPGDTQYF
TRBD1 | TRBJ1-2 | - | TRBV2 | TGTGCCAGCAGTGTGGACAGGGTCTATGGCTACACCTTC | CASSVDRVYGYTF
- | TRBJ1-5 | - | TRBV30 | TGTGCCTGGAGTCAGGGACAAAATCAGCCCCAGCATTTT | CAWSQGQNQPQHF
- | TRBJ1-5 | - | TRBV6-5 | TGTGCCAGCATGGGGGGGCTTGGGCAGCCCCAGCATTTT | CASMGGLGQPQHF
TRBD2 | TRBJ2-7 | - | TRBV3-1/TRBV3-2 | TGTGCCAGCAGCCTCCTCAGCGGGGGGGCTTACGAGCAGTACTTC | CASSLLSGGAYEQYF
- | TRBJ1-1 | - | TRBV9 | TGTGCCAGCAGCGTAGGAGACTTCGCCATGAACACTGAAGCTTTCTTT | CASSVGDFAMNTEAFF
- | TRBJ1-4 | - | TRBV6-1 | TGTGCCAGCAGTGAAATACAGGGATCGAGAGAAAAACTGTTTTTT | CASSEIQGSREKLFF
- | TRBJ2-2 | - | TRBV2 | TGTGCCAGCAGTGAAGACAGGGGAGGCACCGGGGAGCTGTTTTTT | CASSEDRGGTGELFF
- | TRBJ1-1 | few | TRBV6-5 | TGTGCCAGCAGCCGGGCTTTAGGTTCGGGAGAGAAAGCTTTCTTT | CASSRALGSGEKAFF
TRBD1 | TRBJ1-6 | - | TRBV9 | TGTGCCAGCAGCCTCGGGGGACAGTTTGTTTCACCCCTCCACTTT | CASSLGGQFVSPLHF
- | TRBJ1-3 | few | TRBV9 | TGTGCCAGCAGCGTATCCCTCGGGGGGGTTGGGAGCTCTGGAAACACCATATATTTT | CASSVSLGGVGSSGNTIYF
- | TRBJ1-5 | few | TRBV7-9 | TGTGCCAGCAGCTTCTACTGGTTTGAGAGCAATCAGCCCCAGCATTTT | CASSFYWFESNQPQHF
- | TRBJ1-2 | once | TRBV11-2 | TGTGCCAGCAGCGAATCAGGGGTTTTTGGCTACACCTTC | CASSESGVFGYTF
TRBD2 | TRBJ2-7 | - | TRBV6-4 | TGTGCCAGCAACGGGGGGGGGTTTTCCTACGAGCAGTACTTC | CASNGGGFSYEQYF
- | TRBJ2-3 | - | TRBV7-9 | TGTGCCAGCAGCCGTGCGACTGACCCTAGCACAGATACGCAGTATTTT | CASSRATDPSTDTQYF
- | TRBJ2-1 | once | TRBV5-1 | TGCGCCAGCAGGGAGGGGACCCCCCAGTTCTTC | CASREGTPQFF
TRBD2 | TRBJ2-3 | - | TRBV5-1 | TGCGCCAGCAGCTTGGGCGGGACTACCACAGATACGCAGTATTTT | CASSLGGTTTDTQYF
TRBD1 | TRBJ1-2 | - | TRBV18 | TGTGCCAGCTCACCCGACAGGGGCTATGGCTACACCTTC | CASSPDRGYGYTF
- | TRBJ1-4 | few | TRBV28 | TGTGCCAGCAGCGGTGGCAGGGATATAGAAAAACTGTTTTTT | CASSGGRDIEKLFF